A single sample is the source of the 17 T cell receptor beta chains below, sequenced in a study of preoperative IRX-2 immunotherapy in early breast cancer. The treatment was: preoperative locoregional IRX-2 cytokine immunotherapy. The repertoire was sequenced with immunoSEQ multiplex PCR; TCRdb's copy has only in-frame clones and lacks some. The sample has tens of thousands of clones, roughly 90% seen once. The material sequenced was tumor tissue, taken after IRX-2 immunotherapy. These receptors all come from a human donor with breast cancer.

This clone occurred a few times. This sequence joins TRBV5-1 and TRBJ2-1; 9 nucleotides line up with TRBD1. The length of the CDR3 is 17 residues. CDR1 and CDR2 from the germline V gene are SGHRS and YFSETQ. Losses at the gene ends were 3 bases for V and 1 base for J; bases not matched to a gene: 8. The CDR3 is CASSWGTDRGSYNEQFF. CDR3 bases: TGCGCCAGCAGCTGGGGGACGGACAGGGGATCCTACAATGAGCAGTTCTTC.

The chain uses TRBV6-8 and TRBJ1-1; D uncertain. CDR1 is MNHGY and CDR2 is SAAAGT in the germline V gene. Trimming pared 0 bases from V and 4 bases from J, leaving 12 bases between. The CDR3 is 15 residues long. DNA of the CDR3: TGTGCCAGCAGTTACTCCGATTGGGGAAGCACTGAAGCTTTCTTT. Amino acids: CASSYSDWGSTEAFF.

The chain couples TRBV19 to TRBJ2-3; TRBD1 aligns across 9 bases. This CDR3 has 16 amino acids. V was pared by 5 bases and J by 1 base, with 7 bases of the junction left unmatched. Germline assignment: CDR1 LNHDA and CDR2 SQIVND (reference sequence). This chain's CDR3 is CASSRRQGVRTDTQYF. Here the CDR3 DNA reads TGTGCCAGTAGTCGCAGACAGGGGGTGCGCACAGATACGCAGTATTTT.

The J gene is TRBJ1-2, the V gene TRBV6-8; a possible D gene is TRBD1 (5 bases). From germline, CDR1 is MNHGY and CDR2 SAAAGT. Trimming removed 2 bases from V and 7 bases from J, with 11 bases in between. The CDR3 has 13 residues. The DNA of the CDR3 is TGTGCCAGCAGTTACGTAGGGGCGGGTGGCTACACCTTC. The encoded protein is CASSYVGAGGYTF.

This clone has only a few counts. The gene calls are TRBV11-3 and TRBJ1-6; 7 bases agree with TRBD1. CDR1 SGHNT and CDR2 YENEEA come from the germline V gene. This CDR3 region has 14 residues. Trimming removed 3 bases from V and 10 bases from J; junction bases left unmatched: 6. CDR3 protein: CASSFKRGRSPLHF. CDR3 bases: TGTGCCAGCAGCTTTAAAAGGGGGCGATCACCCCTCCACTTT.

V is TRBV11-3 and J is TRBJ2-5; 7 bases map to TRBD1. The V and J ends lost 4 bases and 5 bases, in that order; junction bases with no gene match: 10. Germline V gene lookup returns CDR1 SGHNT and CDR2 YENEEA. This CDR3 region has 15 residues. The CDR3 region is CASSWRWDRQETQYF. DNA of the CDR3: TGTGCCAGCAGCTGGAGGTGGGACAGACAGGAGACCCAGTACTTC. The variable domain in full, completed from reference TRBV11-3 and TRBJ2-5, reads EAGVVQSPRYKIIEKKQPVAFWCNPISGHNTLYWYLQNLGQGPELLIRYENEEAVDDSQLPKDRFSAERLKGVDSTLKIQPAELGDSAVYLCASSWRWDRQETQYFGPGTRLLVL.

The table lists this clone with a count of one. The chain couples TRBV6-8 to TRBJ2-7, with D perhaps given as TRBD1 or TRBD2 (6 bases each). The germline V gene has CDR1 MNHGY and CDR2 SAAAGT. The CDR3 consists of 18 residues. V was trimmed by 2 bases and J by 2 bases, leaving 22 bases between them. CDR3 DNA sequence: TGTGCCAGCAGTTACCAGGACGGTCCGGGGGCTTCCCCCTACGAGCAGTACTTC. Translation gives CASSYQDGPGASPYEQYF.

This clone was found a few times. This chain links TRBV6-8 with TRBJ2-1; 7 nucleotides align to TRBD1. The CDR3 covers 13 residues. J was trimmed by 8 bases and V by 6 bases; bases with no gene match: 7. CDR1 and CDR2 (germline): MNHGY, SAAAGT. The CDR3 nucleotides are TGTGCCAGCAGCAGACAGGGTAGGGATGAGCAGTTCTTC. Protein sequence: CASSRQGRDEQFF.

The table lists this clone with a count of one. The V gene is TRBV11-3, the J gene TRBJ2-5; 9 bases align to TRBD2. There are 15 residues in the CDR3. Germline loops: CDR1 SGHNT, CDR2 YENEEA. V was pared by 7 bases and J by 5 bases, with 11 bases of the junction left unmatched. For the CDR3, the DNA is TGTGCCAGCACCCCTAATAGCGGGAGCTGGGAGACCCAGTACTTC. Amino acids: CASTPNSGSWETQYF.

Note on this clone: One junction end does not reproduce the germline sequence, and a read error may be involved. V gene TRBV14 combines with J gene TRBJ1-2; D gene uncertain. Germline values: CDR1 SGHDN, CDR2 FVKESK. The CDR3 sequence is 14 residues long. CDR3 amino acids: CASSQVAIGYGYIF. The CDR3 DNA reads TGTGCCAGCAGCCAAGTCGCCATTGGGTATGGCTACATCTTC.

The gene calls are TRBV10-2 and TRBJ1-1; a weak D match, TRBD1 (6 bases). V was trimmed by 6 bases and J by 6 bases, leaving 23 bases between them. The CDR3 has 16 residues. Germline values: CDR1 WSHSY, CDR2 SAAADI. CDR3 bases: TGCGCCAGCAGGGGCATGGGCCAGGCGAGGGGGGCTGAAGCTTTCTTT. The encoded protein is CASRGMGQARGAEAFF.

The chain is built from TRBV7-7 and TRBJ2-1; TRBD1 agrees at 9 bases. The V segment lost 7 bases and the J segment 8 bases; nucleotides outside the gene matches: 12. Germline V gives CDR1 SSHAT, CDR2 FNYEAQ (reference sequence). This CDR3 comprises 15 residues. In DNA form, the CDR3 reads TGTGCCAGCACCACGCCGGGACAGGGCCACCATGAGCAGTTCTTC. This encodes CASTTPGQGHHEQFF.

The rearrangement uses TRBV23-1 and TRBJ1-1; the D is unclear. TRBV23-1 is marked as an open reading frame, function uncertain. The V gene lost 6 bases and the J gene lost 11 bases, with 22 bases spanning the gap. This CDR3 region has 14 residues. The CDR3 reads CASSQEGRLHPAFF. CDR3 DNA sequence: TGCGCCAGCAGCCAAGAAGGAAGGCTTCACCCCGCTTTCTTT.

This chain joins TRBV5-1 and TRBJ2-7, with 7 bases fitting TRBD1. V shed 0 bases, J shed 2 bases, and the junction held 5 bases outside the gene matches. Germline V lookup: CDR1 SGHRS, CDR2 YFSETQ. The CDR3 covers 15 residues. The CDR3 here is CASSLGDRITYEQYF. CDR3 DNA sequence: TGCGCCAGCAGCTTGGGGGACAGAATAACCTACGAGCAGTACTTC.

The V call is TRBV6-8, the J call TRBJ2-2; D gene uncertain. Germline V gives CDR1 MNHGY, CDR2 SAAAGT. This CDR3 region has 14 residues. V was cut by 11 bases and J by 0 bases, with 13 bases left in between. CDR3 sequence reads: CAVRSGTNTGELFF. CDR3 DNA sequence: TGTGCCGTTAGAAGTGGTACGAACACCGGGGAGCTGTTTTTT.

The V and J genes are TRBV14 and TRBJ2-2; 7 bases match TRBD1. CDR3 length: 14 residues. The germline V gene encodes CDR1 SGHDN and CDR2 FVKESK. The trim removed 0 bases at V and 7 bases at J, leaving 2 bases unmatched. CDR3 sequence: CASSQERQGGELFF. CDR3 DNA: TGTGCCAGCAGCCAAGAAAGACAGGGCGGGGAGCTGTTTTTT. Complete variable domain (other parts from reference TRBV14 and TRBJ2-2): EAGVTQFPSHSVIEKGQTVTLRCDPISGHDNLYWYRRVMGKEIKFLLHFVKESKQDESGMPNNRFLAERTGGTYSTLKVQPAELEDSGVYFCASSQERQGGELFFGEGSRLTVL.

V and J are TRBV5-1 and TRBJ2-3; TRBD1 matches at 8 bases. After removal of 2 bases from V and 4 bases from J, the junction contained 9 bases not matched to a gene. Germline V gene sequence: CDR1 SGHRS, CDR2 YFSETQ. There are 16 residues in the CDR3. CDR3 sequence: CASSFLAGGAADTQYF. CDR3 coding DNA: TGCGCCAGCAGCTTCCTGGCAGGGGGCGCGGCAGATACGCAGTATTTT. Complete variable domain (other parts from reference TRBV5-1 and TRBJ2-3): KAGVTQTPRYLIKTRGQQVTLSCSPISGHRSVSWYQQTPGQGLQFLFEYFSETQRNKGNFPGRFSGRQFSNSRSEMNVSTLELGDSALYLCASSFLAGGAADTQYFGPGTRLTVL.